The clone carrying this T cell receptor (beta chain) has a handful of counts. Investigators amplified TCR beta CDR3 regions from RNA transcripts. In the first round, RT-PCR was carried out with HTBI primers, and a multiplex PCR formed the second round. TCRdb used MiXCR to reprocess the multiplex PCR reads, holding one entry per CDR3 protein. The sample holds some 750,000 distinct CDR3 sequences; 35% to 50% are singletons and the top ten take roughly 46%. These data come from a study of Graves' ophthalmopathy and Graves' hyperthyroidism. Sample: peripheral blood. The receptor was isolated from an adult man with Graves' ophthalmopathy.

In DNA, the CDR3 is TGTGCCAGTAGCTACGGGATAGCCGGCCAAGAGACCCAGTACTTC. Protein product: CASSYGIAGQETQYF. The V call is TRBV19, the J call TRBJ2-5; D might be TRBD2 (5 bases). CDR3 length equals 15 residues. Germline V lookup: CDR1 LNHDA, CDR2 SQIVND (reference sequence). V was pared by 6 bases and J by 1 base, with 15 bases between.